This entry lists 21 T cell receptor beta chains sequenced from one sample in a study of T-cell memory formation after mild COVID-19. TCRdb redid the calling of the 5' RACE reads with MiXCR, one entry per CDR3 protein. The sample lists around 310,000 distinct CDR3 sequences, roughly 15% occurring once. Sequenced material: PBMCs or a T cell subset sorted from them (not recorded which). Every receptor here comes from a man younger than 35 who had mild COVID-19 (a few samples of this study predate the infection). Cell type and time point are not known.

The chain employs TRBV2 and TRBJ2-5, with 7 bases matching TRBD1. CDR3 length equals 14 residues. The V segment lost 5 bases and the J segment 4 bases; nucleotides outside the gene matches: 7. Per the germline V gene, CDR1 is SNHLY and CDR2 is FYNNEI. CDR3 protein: CASSPDRVAETQYF. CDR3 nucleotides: TGTGCCAGCAGTCCTGACAGGGTCGCAGAGACCCAGTACTTC.

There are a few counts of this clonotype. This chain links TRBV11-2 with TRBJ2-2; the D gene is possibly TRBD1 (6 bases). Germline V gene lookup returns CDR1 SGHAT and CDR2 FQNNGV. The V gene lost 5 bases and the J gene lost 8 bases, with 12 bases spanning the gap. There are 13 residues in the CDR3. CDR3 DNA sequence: TGTGCCAGCAGCCCACCAGGGGTTGGGGAGCTGTTTTTT. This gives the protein CASSPPGVGELFF.

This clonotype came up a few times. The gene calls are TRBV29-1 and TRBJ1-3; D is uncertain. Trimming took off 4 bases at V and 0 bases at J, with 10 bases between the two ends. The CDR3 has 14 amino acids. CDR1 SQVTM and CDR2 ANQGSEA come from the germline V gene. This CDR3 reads CSVVAGYSGNTIYF. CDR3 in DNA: TGCAGCGTTGTTGCGGGATACTCTGGAAACACCATATATTTT.

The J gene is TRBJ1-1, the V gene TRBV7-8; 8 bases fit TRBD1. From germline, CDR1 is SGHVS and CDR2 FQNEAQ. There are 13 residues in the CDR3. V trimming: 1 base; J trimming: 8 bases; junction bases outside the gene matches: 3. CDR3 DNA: TGTGCCAGCAGCTTAGGGGGACAGGCGGAAGCTTTCTTT. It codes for CASSLGGQAEAFF.

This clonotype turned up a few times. Here the CDR3 DNA reads TGTGCCAGCAGCTTAGAGTCAGGGGAATATAACGAGCAGTACTTC. Residues: CASSLESGEYNEQYF. The V gene is TRBV7-9, the J gene TRBJ2-7, with D perhaps matching TRBD1 (6 bases). CDR3 length: 15 residues. Germline CDR1 reads SEHNR; CDR2 reads FQNEAQ (reference sequence). The germline V and J ends were trimmed by 1 base and 5 bases, with 15 bases remaining between them.

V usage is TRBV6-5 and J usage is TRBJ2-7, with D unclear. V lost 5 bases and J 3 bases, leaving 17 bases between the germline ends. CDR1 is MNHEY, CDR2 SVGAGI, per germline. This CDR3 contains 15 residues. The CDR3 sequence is CASSPGPPTYYEQYF. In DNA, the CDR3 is TGTGCCAGCAGTCCCGGTCCCCCCACCTACTACGAGCAGTACTTC.

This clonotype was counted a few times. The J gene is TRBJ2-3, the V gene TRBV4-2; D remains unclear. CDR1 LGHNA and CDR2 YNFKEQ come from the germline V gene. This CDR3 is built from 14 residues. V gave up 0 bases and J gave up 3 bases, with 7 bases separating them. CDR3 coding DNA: TGTGCCAGCAGCCAAGATCCCGAGACAGATACGCAGTATTTT. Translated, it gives CASSQDPETDTQYF.

CDR3 bases: TGTGCCACCAGTGACTTAACAGGATCGGCCAAAAACATTCAGTACTTC. It encodes CATSDLTGSAKNIQYF. The chain combines TRBV24-1 with TRBJ2-4; tentative D call: TRBD1 (5 bases). Germline CDR1 is KGHDR and CDR2 is SFDVKD. V lost 4 bases to trimming and J lost 1 base, with 13 bases between them. This CDR3 has 16 residues.

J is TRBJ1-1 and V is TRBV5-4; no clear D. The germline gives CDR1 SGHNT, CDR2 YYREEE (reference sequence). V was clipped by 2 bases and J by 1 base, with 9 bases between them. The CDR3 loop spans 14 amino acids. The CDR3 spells CASSFRGWNTEAFF. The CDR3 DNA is TGTGCCAGCAGCTTCCGGGGATGGAACACTGAAGCTTTCTTT.

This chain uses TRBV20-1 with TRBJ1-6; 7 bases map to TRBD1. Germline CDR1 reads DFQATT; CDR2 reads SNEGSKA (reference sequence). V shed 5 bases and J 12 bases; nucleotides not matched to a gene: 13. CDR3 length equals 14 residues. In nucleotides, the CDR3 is TGCAGTGCTGCGGACAGGACCACCTTGATACCCCTCCACTTT. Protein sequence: CSAADRTTLIPLHF.

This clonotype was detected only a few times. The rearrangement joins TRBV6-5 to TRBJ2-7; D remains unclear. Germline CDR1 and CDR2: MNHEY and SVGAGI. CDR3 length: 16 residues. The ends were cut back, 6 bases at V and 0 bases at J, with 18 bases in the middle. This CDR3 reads CASSCLKTKSSYEQYV. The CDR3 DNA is TGTGCCAGCAGCTGCCTAAAGACGAAGAGCTCCTACGAGCAGTACGTC.

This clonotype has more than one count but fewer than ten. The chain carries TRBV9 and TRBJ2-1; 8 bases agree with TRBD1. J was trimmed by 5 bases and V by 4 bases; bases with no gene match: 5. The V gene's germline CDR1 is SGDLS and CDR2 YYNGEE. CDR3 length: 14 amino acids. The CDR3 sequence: CASSRQGRNNEQFF. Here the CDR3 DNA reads TGTGCCAGCAGCCGACAGGGGAGGAACAATGAGCAGTTCTTC.

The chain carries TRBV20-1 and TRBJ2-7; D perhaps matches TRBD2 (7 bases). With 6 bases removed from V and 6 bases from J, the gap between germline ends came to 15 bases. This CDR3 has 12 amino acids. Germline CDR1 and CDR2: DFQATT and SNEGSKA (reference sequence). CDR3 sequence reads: CSALRGGGEQYF. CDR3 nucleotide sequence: TGCAGTGCCTTGAGGGGGGGCGGCGAGCAGTACTTC.

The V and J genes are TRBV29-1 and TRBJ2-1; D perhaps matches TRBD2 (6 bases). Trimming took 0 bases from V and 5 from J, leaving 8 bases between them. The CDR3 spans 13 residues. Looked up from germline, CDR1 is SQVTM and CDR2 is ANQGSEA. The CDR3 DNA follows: TGCAGCGTTGAAGAACTAGCTAACAATGAGCAGTTCTTC. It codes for CSVEELANNEQFF.

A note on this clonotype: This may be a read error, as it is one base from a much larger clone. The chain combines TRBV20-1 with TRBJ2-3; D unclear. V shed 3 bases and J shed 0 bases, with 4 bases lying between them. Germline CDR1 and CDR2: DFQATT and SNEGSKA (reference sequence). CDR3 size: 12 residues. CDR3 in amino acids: CSASDSTDTQYF. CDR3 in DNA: TGCAGTGCTAGCGACAGCACAGATACGCAGTATTTT.

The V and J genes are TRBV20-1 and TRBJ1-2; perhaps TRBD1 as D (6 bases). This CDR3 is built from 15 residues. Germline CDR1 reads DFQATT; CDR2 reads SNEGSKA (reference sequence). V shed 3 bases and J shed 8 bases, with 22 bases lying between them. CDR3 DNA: TGCAGTGCTAGCCTCCGCCAACAGGGTCGAGACGGCTACACCTTC. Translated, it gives CSASLRQQGRDGYTF.

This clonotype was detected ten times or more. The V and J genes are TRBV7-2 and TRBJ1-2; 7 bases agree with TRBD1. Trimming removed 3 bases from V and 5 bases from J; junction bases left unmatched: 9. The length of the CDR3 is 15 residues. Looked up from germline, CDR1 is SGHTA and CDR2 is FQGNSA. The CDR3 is CASSLQGDTPYGYTF. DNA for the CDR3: TGTGCCAGCAGCTTGCAGGGGGACACACCTTATGGCTACACCTTC. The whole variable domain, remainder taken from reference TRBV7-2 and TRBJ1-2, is GAGVSQSPSNKVTEKGKDVELRCDPISGHTALYWYRQSLGQGLEFLIYFQGNSAPDKSGLPSDRFSAERTGGSVSTLTIQRTQQEDSAVYLCASSLQGDTPYGYTFGSGTRLTVV.

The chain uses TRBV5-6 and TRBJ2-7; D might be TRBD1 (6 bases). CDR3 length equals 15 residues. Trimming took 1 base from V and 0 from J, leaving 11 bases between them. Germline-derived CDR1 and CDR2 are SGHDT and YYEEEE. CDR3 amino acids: CASSLPGASSYEQYV. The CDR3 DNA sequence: TGTGCCAGCAGCTTGCCAGGGGCGAGCTCCTACGAGCAGTACGTC.

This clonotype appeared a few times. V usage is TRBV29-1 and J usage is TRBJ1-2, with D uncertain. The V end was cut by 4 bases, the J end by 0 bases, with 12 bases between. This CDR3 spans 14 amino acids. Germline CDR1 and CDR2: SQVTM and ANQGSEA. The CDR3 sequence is CSVVSSRANYGYTF. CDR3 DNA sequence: TGCAGCGTTGTAAGCAGTCGAGCTAACTATGGCTACACCTTC.

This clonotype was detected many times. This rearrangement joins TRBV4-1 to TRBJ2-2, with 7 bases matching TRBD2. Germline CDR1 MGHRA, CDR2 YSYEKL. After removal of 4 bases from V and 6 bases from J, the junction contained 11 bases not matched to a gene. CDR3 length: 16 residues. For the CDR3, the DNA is TGCGCCAGCAGCCCTCCCCAGCGGGGAAGGGCCGGGGAGCTGTTTTTT. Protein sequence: CASSPPQRGRAGELFF.

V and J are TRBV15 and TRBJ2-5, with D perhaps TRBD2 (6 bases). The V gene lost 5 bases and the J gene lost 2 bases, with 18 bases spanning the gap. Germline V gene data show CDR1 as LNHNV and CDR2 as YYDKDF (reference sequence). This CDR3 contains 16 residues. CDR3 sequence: CATSGLRRGVQETQYF. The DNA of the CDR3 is TGTGCCACCAGCGGCCTCCGCCGCGGGGTACAAGAGACCCAGTACTTC.